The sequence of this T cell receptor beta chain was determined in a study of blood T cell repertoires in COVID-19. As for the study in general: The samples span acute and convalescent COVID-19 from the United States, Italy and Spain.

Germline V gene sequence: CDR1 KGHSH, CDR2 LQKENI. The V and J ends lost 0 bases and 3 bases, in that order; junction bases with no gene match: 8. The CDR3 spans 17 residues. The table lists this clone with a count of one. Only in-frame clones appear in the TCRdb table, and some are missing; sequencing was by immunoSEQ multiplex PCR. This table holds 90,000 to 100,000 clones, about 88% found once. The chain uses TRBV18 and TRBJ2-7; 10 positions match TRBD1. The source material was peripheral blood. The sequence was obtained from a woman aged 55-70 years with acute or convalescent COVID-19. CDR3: CASSPPGTGVLHYEQYF. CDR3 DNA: TGTGCCAGCTCACCACCCGGGACAGGGGTCCTCCACTACGAGCAGTACTTC.